A single sample is the source of the 20 T cell receptor beta chains below, sequenced in a study of blood T cell repertoires in COVID-19. Assay: immunoSEQ multiplex PCR; the TCRdb copy retains only in-frame clones and omits some. This table holds 30,000 to 35,000 clones, roughly 89% found once. The sample consisted of peripheral blood. Receptors originate from a man at least 80 years old with acute or convalescent COVID-19.

This clone has a single count. V gene TRBV4-1 combines with J gene TRBJ1-6; 10 bases map to TRBD1. The trim removed 3 bases at V and 7 bases at J, leaving 6 bases unmatched. This CDR3 is 16 amino acids long. From germline, CDR1 is MGHRA and CDR2 YSYEKL. For the CDR3, the DNA is TGCGCCAGCAGCCATCGCCCGGGACAGGGGAATTCACCCCTCCACTTT. Protein: CASSHRPGQGNSPLHF.

This clone appeared a single time. This chain uses TRBV5-4 with TRBJ2-2; 10 bases match TRBD2. This CDR3 has 16 amino acids. The germline gives CDR1 SGHNT, CDR2 YYREEE (reference sequence). The J segment lost 5 bases and the V segment lost 0 bases, leaving 4 bases of the junction unmatched. CDR3 residues: CASSLASGSGTGELFF. CDR3 nucleotides: TGTGCCAGCAGCTTGGCTAGCGGGAGTGGGACCGGGGAGCTGTTTTTT.

This chain uses TRBV30 with TRBJ1-5; 7 bases fit TRBD1. This CDR3 has 17 amino acids. With V trimmed by 2 bases and J by 1 base, 11 bases remained unmatched. The germline V gene encodes CDR1 GTSNPN and CDR2 SVGIG (reference sequence). CDR3 in amino acids: CAWSPRQGIVSNQPQHF. The CDR3 DNA reads as TGTGCCTGGAGTCCTCGACAGGGTATCGTAAGCAATCAGCCCCAGCATTTT.

This chain connects TRBV19 to TRBJ1-5; D perhaps matches TRBD1 (5 bases). Germline V lookup: CDR1 LNHDA, CDR2 SQIVND (reference sequence). This CDR3 has 17 residues. V lost 6 bases and J lost 2, with 20 bases in between. As DNA, the CDR3 is TGTGCCAGTAGGTGGACACCCGGGGGATTTGGCAATCAGCCCCAGCATTTT. Protein product: CASRWTPGGFGNQPQHF.

This clone was seen only once. The rearrangement links TRBV3-1 (or the pseudogene TRBV3-2) to TRBJ2-1; 8 bases agree with TRBD1. Per germline, CDR1 LGHDT and CDR2 YNNKEL (reference sequence). Trimming removed 1 base from V and 6 bases from J; junction bases left unmatched: 8. The CDR3 length is 16 residues. CDR3 residues: CASSQGTARGPNEQFF. Here the CDR3 DNA reads TGTGCCAGCAGCCAAGGTACGGCCAGGGGGCCCAATGAGCAGTTCTTC.

The chain has TRBV7-2 and TRBJ2-2, with 7 bases that match TRBD1. CDR3 length: 15 residues. Germline lookup yields CDR1 SGHTA and CDR2 FQGNSA. With 5 bases clipped from V and 5 bases from J, the junction kept 8 bases outside the gene matches. CDR3 protein: CASSKRQGWTGELFF. CDR3 in DNA: TGTGCCAGCAGCAAAAGACAGGGTTGGACCGGGGAGCTGTTTTTT.

The chain uses TRBV3-1 (or the pseudogene TRBV3-2) and TRBJ2-1; possibly TRBD1 for D (5 bases). The germline gives CDR1 LGHDT, CDR2 YNNKEL (reference sequence). The V and J ends lost 1 base and 8 bases respectively, with 9 bases between them. There are 13 residues in the CDR3. CDR3 in DNA: TGTGCCAGCAGCCAAGCCACAGGTGATGAGCAGTTCTTC. Translated, it gives CASSQATGDEQFF.

The V and J genes are TRBV10-3 and TRBJ1-2; maybe TRBD1 (5 bases). Germline V CDR1 and CDR2: ENHRY, SYGVKD. This CDR3 is 14 amino acids long. Trimming cost V 2 bases and J 5 bases, with 12 bases left between them. This CDR3 is CAISELAGGYGYTF. CDR3 coding DNA: TGTGCCATCAGTGAGCTTGCGGGGGGGTATGGCTACACCTTC.

CDR3 in amino acids: CASSQGGSGSFVEQYF. The CDR3 DNA sequence: TGTGCCAGCAGCCAAGGGGGAAGCGGGAGCTTCGTCGAGCAGTACTTC. V gene TRBV3-1 (or the pseudogene TRBV3-2) combines with J gene TRBJ2-7, with 8 bases lining up with TRBD2. The germline V gene encodes CDR1 LGHDT and CDR2 YNNKEL (reference sequence). V trimming: 1 base; J trimming: 6 bases; junction bases outside the gene matches: 11. The CDR3 has 16 amino acids.

The rearrangement joins TRBV29-1 to TRBJ1-5; D unresolved. This CDR3 is built from 13 residues. CDR1 SQVTM and CDR2 ANQGSEA come from the germline V gene. The germline V and J ends were trimmed by 6 bases and 5 bases, with 14 bases remaining between them. In nucleotides, the CDR3 is TGCAGCGTCCGGGAGATGGTCGATCAGCCCCAGCATTTT. Its translation is CSVREMVDQPQHF.

The chain carries TRBV5-1 and TRBJ2-5, with D maybe TRBD1 (5 bases). This CDR3 is built from 14 residues. Germline V gene sequence: CDR1 SGHRS, CDR2 YFSETQ. V gave up 4 bases and J gave up 3 bases, with 13 bases separating them. CDR3 region: CASSPPSREETQYF. The DNA for the CDR3 is TGCGCCAGCAGCCCCCCGTCCAGGGAAGAGACCCAGTACTTC.

The rearrangement uses TRBV4-2 and TRBJ2-7; 9 bases match TRBD2. CDR1 is LGHNA, CDR2 YNFKEQ, per germline. J was trimmed by 1 base and V by 0 bases; bases with no gene match: 10. The length of the CDR3 is 18 residues. CDR3 protein: CASSQEGVAGEVSYEQYF. DNA of the CDR3: TGTGCCAGCAGCCAAGAGGGGGTAGCGGGAGAGGTATCCTACGAGCAGTACTTC.

The J gene is TRBJ2-2, the V gene TRBV6-1, with 11 nucleotides matching TRBD2. The CDR3 loop spans 16 amino acids. Per the germline V gene, CDR1 is MNHNS and CDR2 is SASEGT. With V trimmed by 4 bases and J by 8 bases, 9 bases remained unmatched. Here the CDR3 DNA reads TGTGCCAGCAGTGGCCATAGCGGGAGGGCCAGAGGGGAGCTGTTTTTT. It encodes CASSGHSGRARGELFF.

CDR3 protein: CASSIREGSSAQHF. For the CDR3, the DNA is TGTGCCAGTAGTATCAGGGAGGGGAGTTCGGCCCAGCATTTT. The rearrangement joins TRBV19 to TRBJ1-5, with D possibly TRBD1 on 5 matching bases. The CDR3 runs 14 residues. Looked up from germline, CDR1 is LNHDA and CDR2 is SQIVND (reference sequence). V lost 3 bases, J lost 11 bases, and 17 bases lay in between.

This chain links TRBV5-1 with TRBJ2-7; D not certain. V was cut by 4 bases and J by 0 bases, with 11 bases left in between. Germline CDR1 and CDR2: SGHRS and YFSETQ. The CDR3 is 14 amino acids. CDR3 nucleotide sequence: TGCGCCAGCAGCACAAGACTGAACTCCTACGAGCAGTACTTC. This sequence encodes CASSTRLNSYEQYF.

The V call is TRBV11-2, the J call TRBJ2-1; TRBD2 aligns across 7 bases. Germline-derived CDR1 and CDR2 are SGHAT and FQNNGV. V was clipped by 4 bases and J by 7 bases; unmatched bases: 13. There are 16 residues in the CDR3. The CDR3 sequence: CASSSALAMSGNEQFF. DNA of the CDR3: TGTGCCAGCAGCTCGGCACTAGCGATGAGTGGGAATGAGCAGTTCTTC. The whole variable domain, remainder taken from reference TRBV11-2 and TRBJ2-1, is EAGVAQSPRYKIIEKRQSVAFWCNPISGHATLYWYQQILGQGPKLLIQFQNNGVVDDSQLPKDRFSAERLKGVDSTLKIQPAKLEDSAVYLCASSSALAMSGNEQFFGPGTRLTVL.

In DNA, the CDR3 is TGTGCCTGGAGCTTCGGGAGGGGGGATACGCAGTATTTT. This sequence encodes CAWSFGRGDTQYF. The chain couples TRBV30 to TRBJ2-3, with 8 bases identical to TRBD2. With 3 bases clipped from V and 6 bases from J, the junction kept 5 bases outside the gene matches. The germline V gene encodes CDR1 GTSNPN and CDR2 SVGIG (reference sequence). The CDR3 spans 13 residues.

This clone was observed a single time. The chain has TRBV7-2 and TRBJ1-1; 9 bases fit TRBD1. This CDR3 comprises 15 residues. Per the germline V gene, CDR1 is SGHTA and CDR2 is FQGNSA. J gave up 3 bases and V 5 bases, and 7 bases lay outside the gene matches. As DNA, the CDR3 is TGTGCCAGCAGCGTAACAGGGGGCGGGGACACTGAAGCTTTCTTT. It encodes CASSVTGGGDTEAFF.

The V gene is TRBV7-9, the J gene TRBJ2-5; possibly TRBD2 for D (7 bases). CDR1 is SEHNR, CDR2 FQNEAQ, per germline (reference sequence). This CDR3 comprises 16 residues. Trimming took off 5 bases at V and 5 bases at J, with 21 bases between the two ends. The CDR3 bases are TGTGCCAGCAGCGCCCGTGGGGGTGGGGGGGCTGAGACCCAGTACTTC. Its protein is CASSARGGGGAETQYF.

CDR3 sequence (DNA): TGTGCCAGCAGCTTGACTAGCGGGGCCACCTACGAGCAGTACTTC. Residues: CASSLTSGATYEQYF. J is TRBJ2-7 and V is TRBV5-5, with 10 bases matching TRBD2. Germline V lookup: CDR1 SGHKS, CDR2 YYEKEE (reference sequence). Germline trimming cut 1 base from V and 2 bases from J; bases unmatched to any gene: 3. This CDR3 spans 15 amino acids.